This TCR beta chain was captured in a study of shared clonotypes between healthy human individuals. Original processing notes: Filtering differed since immunoSEQ provided only junctions, with no quality scores. The data were produced by immunoSEQ multiplex PCR, yet TCRdb's version contains in-frame clones alone and is incomplete. The V and J calls and the clone size are those of that table, but D and trimming were determined from the DNA. The sample yields around 690,000 clones, 90% seen once. CD8 memory combined CD45RO+ cells with CCR7-negative CD45RA+ TemRA cells. The receptor was derived from a man younger than 30 in good health. Some clones in this sample may be carry-over from other donors' samples. The sample consisted of memory CD8+ T cells from PBMCs. Subset denoted: CD45RO+ cells pooled with CCR7-negative TemRA cells.

The CDR3 DNA follows: TGTGCCAGCAGCGTAGGCGGGCAAGGAATAGAGACCCAGTACTTC. This sequence encodes CASSVGGQGIETQYF. The V call is TRBV9, the J call TRBJ2-5, with TRBD2 as a possible D gene (5 bases). The length of the CDR3 is 15 residues. Trimming removed 0 bases at V and 4 bases at J, with 13 bases between. Germline loops: CDR1 SGDLS, CDR2 YYNGEE.